This T cell receptor beta chain was recorded in a study of T cell clones after liver transplantation. Germline V gives CDR1 LGHNA, CDR2 YSLEER. The CDR3 length is 15 residues. The V and J ends lost 0 bases and 4 bases, in that order; junction bases with no gene match: 3. TCRdb's table, derived via immunoSEQ multiplex PCR, lists solely in-frame clones and lacks some. The table shows nearly 55,000 clones, with approximately 84% occurring only once. The starting material was CD4+ T cells from blood, obtained before liver transplant. The sequence came from a human donor who received a liver transplant. The chain uses TRBV4-3 and TRBJ2-1, with 7 bases lining up with TRBD2. CDR3 region: CASSQERERYNEQFF. The DNA for the CDR3 is TGCGCCAGCAGCCAAGAGCGGGAGAGGTACAATGAGCAGTTCTTC.